This record concerns one TCR delta chain sequence. This clone is large (0.1 to 1%). It has no known antigen specificity. The input lacks base qualities; no much larger clone sits a single base away. The same CDR3 also results from other DNA sequences found in this sample. Relative to germline, V is missing 4 bases and J is missing 5 bases, with 22 bases of the junction outside any gene match. From the cysteine up to the phenylalanine, the CDR3 has a length of 20 residues. Only CDR3 DNA is held: 60 bases, read in frame from base 1. Sequences TSWWSYY (CDR1) and QGS (CDR2) are obtained from the germline V gene. To prepare the library, RT-PCR was applied. TCRdb lists the instrument as Illumina MiSeq. Clonotypes were called again by TCRdb from the public reads via CATT, and duplicate nucleotide sequences were then merged into one entry. The sample contains about 480 delta-chain clones, about 50% of them found a single time. Under 30% of the sample comes from the top ten.

The sample belongs to a study of gammadelta T cells in human blood (dated by TCRdb to the early 2020s). Here is what the overall study found, with its caveats: The study reported that microbial exposure appeared to drive polyclonal expansion of innate gamma-delta T cells immediately after birth.

This TCR derives from a human donor. Sequenced: non-Vgamma9Vdelta2 gamma-delta T cells from infant blood. Rearrangement joined TRDV1 to TRDJ2; 7 bases in between match TRDD2. The CDR3 corresponds to CALGAHFLRWDPRVTAQLFF. At the DNA level, the sequence is TGTGCTCTTGGGGCCCATTTCCTACGGTGGGATCCCCGGGTTACAGCACAACTCTTCTTT.